Listed here are 17 T cell receptor beta chains from one sample, sequenced in a study of PD-1 blockade in classical Hodgkin lymphoma (dated by TCRdb to the early 2020s). The time point label here, explained by the study, means: cycle 1 day 1 (C1D1), immediately before nivolumab initiation. Every trial patient had relapsed following autologous stem cell transplantation, and prior brentuximab vedotin exposure was what differed among cohorts A, B and C. The library came from the immunoSEQ multiplex PCR assay. TCRdb mirrors the immuneACCESS table, restricted to in-frame sequences. Some clones are absent from its copies; in checked studies, under half trace to an unresolved V gene, and the reason for the others is unknown. Within this sample are almost 100,000 clones, with roughly 92% of them counted one time only. The ten largest clones capture roughly 2.8% of the sample. Material: peripheral blood mononuclear cells (PBMCs), obtained at baseline. Every receptor here comes from a human donor with classical Hodgkin lymphoma.

CDR3 in amino acids: CAISESAGRNTEAFF. The DNA for the CDR3 is TGTGCCATCAGTGAGTCGGCGGGGAGGAACACTGAAGCTTTCTTT. This sequence joins TRBV10-3 and TRBJ1-1, with D unclear. CDR1 is ENHRY, CDR2 SYGVKD, per germline. The CDR3 is 15 residues long. V was cut by 0 bases and J by 1 base, with 9 bases left in between.

The chain combines TRBV6-5 with TRBJ2-1; D is possibly TRBD2 (5 bases). The CDR3 has 14 amino acids. Trimming pared 6 bases from V and 5 bases from J, leaving 14 bases between. Germline V gene data show CDR1 as MNHEY and CDR2 as SVGAGI. DNA for the CDR3: TGTGCCAGCAGCCGAACGGGGTGGGACAATGAGCAGTTCTTC. Translated, it gives CASSRTGWDNEQFF.

The CDR3 here is CASSLTTFGELFF. DNA for the CDR3: TGTGCCAGCAGCCTTACTACATTCGGGGAGCTGTTTTTT. This chain uses TRBV7-6 with TRBJ2-2; no reliable D call. CDR1 is SGHVS and CDR2 is FNYEAQ in the germline V gene. V lost 5 bases to trimming and J lost 7 bases, with 11 bases between them. The CDR3 has 13 amino acids. Together with reference TRBV7-6 and TRBJ2-2, the CDR3 gives the full variable domain: GAGVSQSPRYKVTKRGQDVALRCDPISGHVSLYWYRQALGQGPEFLTYFNYEAQQDKSGLPNDRFSAERPEGSISTLTIQRTEQRDSAMYRCASSLTTFGELFFGEGSRLTVL.

This clone has just a few counts. The chain is built from TRBV7-9 and TRBJ1-2; 10 bases match TRBD1. Germline V lookup: CDR1 SEHNR, CDR2 FQNEAQ (reference sequence). After removal of 5 bases from V and 7 bases from J, the junction contained 7 bases not matched to a gene. The CDR3 sequence is 14 residues long. The CDR3 spells CASSPPGTGVGYTF. In DNA form, the CDR3 reads TGTGCCAGCAGCCCCCCCGGGACAGGGGTTGGCTACACCTTC.

This clone was seen a single time. The chain has TRBV6-1 and TRBJ2-1, with D uncertain. The CDR3 sequence is 13 residues long. Germline-derived CDR1 and CDR2 are MNHNS and SASEGT. V was pared by 3 bases and J by 6 bases, with 9 bases between. In DNA form, the CDR3 reads TGTGCCAGCAGTGAGGGGTTGTTCAATGAGCAGTTCTTC. Its translation: CASSEGLFNEQFF.

This chain joins TRBV18 and TRBJ2-3; perhaps TRBD2 as D (6 bases). The CDR3 extends over 15 amino acids. Trimming removed 4 bases from V and 3 bases from J, with 14 bases in between. Per germline, CDR1 KGHSH and CDR2 LQKENI. Written as DNA, the CDR3 is TGTGCCAGCTCACGACCCCTAGGAGGGACAGATACGCAGTATTTT. It encodes CASSRPLGGTDTQYF.

The V call is TRBV6-1, the J call TRBJ2-5, with 9 bases that match TRBD2. The CDR3 runs 14 residues. Trimming at V came to 10 bases and at J to 7 bases, leaving 13 bases not matched to a gene. In germline, CDR1 is MNHNS, CDR2 SASEGT. The CDR3 loop is CATLAGLPERTQYF. The CDR3 region has the DNA TGTGCCACCCTAGCGGGACTTCCTGAAAGGACCCAGTACTTC.

The rearrangement uses TRBV7-8 and TRBJ2-7; 8 nucleotides align to TRBD2. The germline V gene has CDR1 SGHVS and CDR2 FQNEAQ. The CDR3 loop spans 16 amino acids. V shed 0 bases, J shed 4 bases, and the junction held 8 bases outside the gene matches. The chain's CDR3 is CASSLAGGAGVYEQYF. The CDR3 DNA is TGTGCCAGCAGCTTAGCCGGCGGAGCGGGAGTATACGAGCAGTACTTC.

This clone occurred a few times. The junction departs from the called germline gene at one end, perhaps through a read error. DNA for the CDR3: TGTGCCAGCAGGAAAGACGGATATGCTAAGGAAAAACTGTTTTTT. Its translation is CASRKDGYAKEKLFF. V usage is TRBV25-1 and J usage is TRBJ1-4; D is undetermined. The CDR3 runs to 15 residues. Per the germline V gene, CDR1 is MGHDK and CDR2 is SYGVNS.

The genes are TRBV7-9 and TRBJ2-7; TRBD2 aligns across 10 bases. The CDR3 runs to 15 residues. Germline trimming cut 5 bases from V and 4 bases from J; bases unmatched to any gene: 8. In germline, CDR1 is SEHNR, CDR2 FQNEAQ (reference sequence). The CDR3 here is CASSPSSSGSYEQYF. DNA of the CDR3: TGTGCCAGCAGCCCTTCTTCTAGCGGGAGTTACGAGCAGTACTTC.

The J gene is TRBJ1-1, the V gene TRBV7-8; no clear D. Germline CDR1 and CDR2: SGHVS and FQNEAQ. V was cut by 5 bases and J by 1 base, with 8 bases left in between. CDR3 length: 13 amino acids. In DNA, the CDR3 is TGTGCCAGCAGCCGAGGGAGGAACACTGAAGCTTTCTTT. Its translation: CASSRGRNTEAFF.

V gene TRBV5-1 combines with J gene TRBJ2-3; 14 nucleotides agree with TRBD2. With 4 bases clipped from V and 4 bases from J, the junction kept 2 bases outside the gene matches. The CDR3 consists of 15 residues. Germline CDR1 SGHRS, CDR2 YFSETQ. CDR3 protein: CASSRGLAGADTQYF. The CDR3 DNA follows: TGCGCCAGCAGCCGGGGACTAGCGGGAGCAGATACGCAGTATTTT. Supplemented by reference TRBV5-1 and TRBJ2-3, the full variable domain reads KAGVTQTPRYLIKTRGQQVTLSCSPISGHRSVSWYQQTPGQGLQFLFEYFSETQRNKGNFPGRFSGRQFSNSRSEMNVSTLELGDSALYLCASSRGLAGADTQYFGPGTRLTVL.

The rearrangement joins TRBV6-6 to TRBJ2-7; D is uncertain. V was shortened by 0 bases and J by 5 bases, with 11 bases between the two germline ends. There are 14 residues in the CDR3. Germline V gives CDR1 MNHNY, CDR2 SVGAGI (reference sequence). CDR3 in amino acids: CASSYSQPHHEQYF. The CDR3 coding sequence is TGTGCCAGCAGTTACTCGCAGCCCCATCACGAGCAGTACTTC.

The chain links TRBV20-1 to TRBJ2-3; D gene uncertain. This CDR3 region has 11 residues. Germline CDR1 is DFQATT and CDR2 is SNEGSKA (reference sequence). Trimming pared 6 bases from V and 4 bases from J, leaving 8 bases between. The CDR3 region has the DNA TGCAGTGCCGGGCGGTCAGATACGCAGTATTTT. Translating gives CSAGRSDTQYF.

The count of this clone is one. The chain couples TRBV7-9 to TRBJ1-4; D not resolved. Trimming left V 5 bases short and J 8 bases short, with 15 bases between. Germline CDR1 is SEHNR and CDR2 is FQNEAQ (reference sequence). The CDR3 has 14 residues. The CDR3 sequence is CASSPSAEWEKLFF. The CDR3 DNA follows: TGTGCCAGCAGCCCATCCGCCGAGTGGGAAAAACTGTTTTTT. Based on the CDR3 plus reference TRBV7-9 and TRBJ1-4, the full variable domain is DTGVSQNPRHKITKRGQNVTFRCDPISEHNRLYWYRQTLGQGPEFLTYFQNEAQLEKSRLLSDRFSAERPKGSFSTLEIQRTEQGDSAMYLCASSPSAEWEKLFFGSGTQLSVL.

The V gene is TRBV19, the J gene TRBJ1-5, with a weak D call TRBD1 (6 bases). This CDR3 has 14 residues. Trimming cost V 5 bases and J 6 bases, with 14 bases left between them. CDR1 is LNHDA, CDR2 SQIVND, per germline (reference sequence). The DNA for the CDR3 is TGTGCCAGTAGTTTACAGGGAGGGGGTCAGCCCCAGCATTTT. This encodes CASSLQGGGQPQHF.

CDR3 nucleotide sequence: TGTGCCAGCACGCGACAATTGAACACTGAAGCTTTCTTT. It is translated as CASTRQLNTEAFF. This rearrangement joins TRBV6-1 to TRBJ1-1; D ambiguous. The CDR3 extends over 13 amino acids. Germline values: CDR1 MNHNS, CDR2 SASEGT. V lost 7 bases and J lost 0, with 9 bases in between.